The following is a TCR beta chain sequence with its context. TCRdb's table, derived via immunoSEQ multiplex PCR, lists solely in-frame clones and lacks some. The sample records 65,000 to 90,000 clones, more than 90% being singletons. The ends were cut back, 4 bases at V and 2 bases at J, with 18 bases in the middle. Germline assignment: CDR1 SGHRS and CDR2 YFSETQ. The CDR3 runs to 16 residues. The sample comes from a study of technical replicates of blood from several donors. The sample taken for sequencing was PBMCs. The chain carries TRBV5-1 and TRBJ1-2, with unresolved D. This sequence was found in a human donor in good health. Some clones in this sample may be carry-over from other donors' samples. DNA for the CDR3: TGCGCCAGCAGCCCTGGATGGGCCGGGAACAACTATGGCTACACCTTC. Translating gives CASSPGWAGNNYGYTF. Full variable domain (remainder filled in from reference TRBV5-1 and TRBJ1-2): KAGVTQTPRYLIKTRGQQVTLSCSPISGHRSVSWYQQTPGQGLQFLFEYFSETQRNKGNFPGRFSGRQFSNSRSEMNVSTLELGDSALYLCASSPGWAGNNYGYTFGSGTRLTVV.